The entry below describes one TCR beta chain. Per germline, CDR1 LGHNA and CDR2 YSLEER. Trimming cost V 4 bases and J 8 bases; bases outside gene matches: 5. The CDR3 loop spans 16 amino acids. The sample comes from a study of blood T cell repertoires in COVID-19. Study-level information: The United States, Italy and Spain supplied acute and convalescent COVID-19 samples. Sources were T cells, B-cell-depleted T cells, or PBMCs; the material itself was cDNA or gDNA.

Original handling: Researchers report that nucleated cell counts were estimated from reference gene primer amplification. Generated by immunoSEQ multiplex PCR, the TCRdb table keeps only in-frame clones and is missing some. V and J calls and clone size are given by that table; D and trimming were obtained from the DNA. The sample includes about 140,000 clones, approximately 80% of them seen just once. Sequencing was done on a sample of peripheral blood. The clonotype was recovered from a human donor in a cohort sampled during active COVID-19. This rearrangement joins TRBV4-3 to TRBJ2-2; 15 bases align to TRBD2. The CDR3 bases are TGCGCCAGCAGCCTAGGGACTAGCGGGAGGCCTGGGGAGCTGTTTTTT. Encoded protein: CASSLGTSGRPGELFF.